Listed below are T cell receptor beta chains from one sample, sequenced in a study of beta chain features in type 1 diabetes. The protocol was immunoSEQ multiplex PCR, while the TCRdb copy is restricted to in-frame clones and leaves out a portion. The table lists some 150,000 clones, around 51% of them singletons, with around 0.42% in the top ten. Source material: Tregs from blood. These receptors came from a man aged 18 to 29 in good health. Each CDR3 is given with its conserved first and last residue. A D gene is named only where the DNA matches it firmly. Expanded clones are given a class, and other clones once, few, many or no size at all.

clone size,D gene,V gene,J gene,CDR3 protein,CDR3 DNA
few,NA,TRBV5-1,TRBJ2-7,CASSLAGQGGREQYF,TGCGCCAGCAGCTTGGCGGGTCAGGGGGGACGCGAGCAGTACTTC
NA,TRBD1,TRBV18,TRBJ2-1,CASSPLGQGGNEQFF,TGTGCCAGCTCACCGCTGGGACAGGGAGGCAATGAGCAGTTCTTC
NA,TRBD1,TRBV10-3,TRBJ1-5,CAISVGRTGDQPQHF,TGTGCCATCAGTGTTGGTCGCACAGGGGACCAGCCCCAGCATTTT
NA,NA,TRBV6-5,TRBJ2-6,CASSTSGLGANVLTF,TGTGCCAGCAGTACCTCGGGATTGGGGGCCAACGTCCTGACTTTC
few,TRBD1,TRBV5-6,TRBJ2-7,CASSWSPGQSSYEQYF,TGTGCCAGCAGCTGGAGCCCGGGACAGAGCTCCTACGAGCAGTACTTC
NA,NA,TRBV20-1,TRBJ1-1,CSVWQVAEAFF,TGCAGTGTTTGGCAGGTGGCTGAAGCTTTCTTT
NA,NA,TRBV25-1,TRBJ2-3,CASSSADTQYF,TGTGCCAGCAGTAGCGCAGATACGCAGTATTTT
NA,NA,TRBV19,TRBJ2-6,CASRSGSGANVLTF,TGTGCCAGTAGGAGCGGCTCTGGGGCCAACGTCCTGACTTTC
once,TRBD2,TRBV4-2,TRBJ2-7,CASSQEGTSGLIEQYF,TGTGCCAGCAGCCAAGAGGGGACTAGCGGGCTAATCGAGCAGTACTTC
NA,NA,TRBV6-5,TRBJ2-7,CASRTQTGGSSEQYF,TGTGCCAGCAGAACTCAGACAGGCGGCTCGAGCGAGCAGTACTTC
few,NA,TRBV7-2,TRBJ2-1,CASSLRRLDNEQFF,TGTGCCAGCAGCTTAAGGCGACTGGACAATGAGCAGTTCTTC
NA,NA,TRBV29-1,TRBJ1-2,CSVEDRQGGGYTF,TGCAGCGTTGAAGATCGTCAGGGAGGTGGCTACACCTTC
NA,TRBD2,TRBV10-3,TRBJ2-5,CAVKAGGGETQYF,TGTGCCGTTAAGGCCGGGGGGGGCGAGACCCAGTACTTC
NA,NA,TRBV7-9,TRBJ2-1,CASSYQLPGEQFF,TGTGCCAGCAGCTACCAACTACCAGGGGAGCAGTTCTTC
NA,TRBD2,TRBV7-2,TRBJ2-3,CASREGLAGGSTDTQYF,TGTGCCAGCAGAGAGGGGCTAGCGGGGGGTTCTACAGATACGCAGTATTTT
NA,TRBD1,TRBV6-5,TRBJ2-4,CASSHYRGPKNIQYF,TGTGCCAGCAGTCACTACAGGGGGCCCAAAAACATTCAGTACTTC
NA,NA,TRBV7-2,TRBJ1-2,CASSLDRSLANYGYTF,TGTGCCAGCAGCCTCGACCGCTCACTAGCTAACTATGGCTACACCTTC
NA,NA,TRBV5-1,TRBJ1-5,CASSFTTGQPQHF,TGCGCCAGCAGCTTTACCACGGGTCAGCCCCAGCATTTT
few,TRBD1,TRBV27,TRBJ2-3,CASSLSGDRRWNF,TGTGCCAGCAGTTTATCGGGGGACAGGCGCTGGAATTTT
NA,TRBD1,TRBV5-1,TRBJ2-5,CASSLAGQVQETQYF,TGCGCCAGCAGCTTGGCGGGACAGGTACAAGAGACCCAGTACTTC
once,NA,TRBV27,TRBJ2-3,CASSQGTDTQYF,TGTGCCAGCAGTCAGGGTACAGATACGCAGTATTTT
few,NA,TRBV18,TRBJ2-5,CASSRTEQETQYF,TGTGCCAGCTCAAGGACAGAGCAAGAGACCCAGTACTTC
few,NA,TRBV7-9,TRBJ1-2,CASSAETATNYGYTF,TGTGCCAGCAGCGCCGAGACAGCCACTAACTATGGCTACACCTTC
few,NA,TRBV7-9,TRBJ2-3,CASSSPAAISTDTQYF,TGTGCCAGCAGCTCCCCAGCAGCGATTAGCACAGATACGCAGTATTTT
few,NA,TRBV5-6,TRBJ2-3,CASTRYSDTQYF,TGTGCCAGCACCAGATATTCAGATACGCAGTATTTT
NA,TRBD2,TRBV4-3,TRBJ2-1,CASSLYSGGAGNEQFF,TGCGCCAGCAGCCTTTATAGCGGGGGGGCGGGAAATGAGCAGTTCTTC
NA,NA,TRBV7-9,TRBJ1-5,CASSPNDRFQPQHF,TGTGCCAGCAGCCCGAACGACAGGTTTCAGCCCCAGCATTTT
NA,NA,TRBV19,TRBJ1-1,CASSAQLNTEAFF,TGTGCCAGTAGTGCCCAGTTGAACACTGAAGCTTTCTTT
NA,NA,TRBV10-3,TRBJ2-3,CAISEKEGVLMDTQYF,TGTGCCATCAGTGAGAAGGAGGGAGTCCTCATGGATACGCAGTATTTT
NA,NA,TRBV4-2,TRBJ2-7,CASSQDLGPYEQYF,TGTGCCAGCAGCCAAGATTTGGGCCCCTACGAGCAGTACTTC
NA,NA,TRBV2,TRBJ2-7,CASSLRSISYEQYF,TGTGCCAGCAGTCTTCGGTCGATCTCCTACGAGCAGTACTTC
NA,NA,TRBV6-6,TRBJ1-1,CASSYRPLEVAFF,TGTGCCAGCAGTTACCGACCCTTGGAGGTAGCTTTCTTT
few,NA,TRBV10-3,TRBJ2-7,CAIGDFTREQYF,TGTGCCATCGGGGACTTCACCCGCGAGCAGTACTTC
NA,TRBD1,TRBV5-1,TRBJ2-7,CASSLRGQGTYEQYF,TGCGCCAGCAGCTTGCGTGGACAGGGGACCTACGAGCAGTACTTC
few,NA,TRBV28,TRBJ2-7,CASTKTRSIYEQYF,TGTGCCAGCACCAAAACTAGGTCTATCTACGAGCAGTACTTC
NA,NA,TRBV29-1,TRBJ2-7,CSVEESTGTPYEQYF,TGCAGCGTTGAAGAAAGTACGGGGACTCCCTACGAGCAGTACTTC
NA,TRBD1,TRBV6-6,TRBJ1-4,CASRLTGANEKLFF,TGTGCCAGCAGACTTACAGGGGCGAATGAAAAACTGTTTTTT
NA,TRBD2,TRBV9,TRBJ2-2,CASSPQSSGRHGELFF,TGTGCCAGCAGCCCACAATCTAGCGGGAGACACGGGGAGCTGTTTTTT
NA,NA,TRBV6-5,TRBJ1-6,CASSYSTGLGSPLHF,TGTGCCAGCAGTTACTCGACAGGCCTAGGTTCACCCCTCCACTTT
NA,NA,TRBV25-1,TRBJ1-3,CASSDRDSGNTIYF,TGTGCCAGCAGTGACAGGGATTCTGGAAACACCATATATTTT
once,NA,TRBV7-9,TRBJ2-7,CASSLSEGVRQYF,TGTGCCAGCAGCTTATCGGAGGGAGTCCGGCAGTACTTC
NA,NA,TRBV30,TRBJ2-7,CAWGDRVTYEQYF,TGTGCCTGGGGAGACAGAGTGACCTACGAGCAGTACTTC
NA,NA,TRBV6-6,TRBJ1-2,CASTHGGYYGYTF,TGTGCCAGCACCCACGGGGGATACTATGGCTACACCTTC
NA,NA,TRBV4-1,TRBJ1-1,CASSPGRRNTEAFF,TGCGCCAGCAGCCCGGGGAGGCGGAACACTGAAGCTTTCTTT
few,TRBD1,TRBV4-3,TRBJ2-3,CASSPYRGRIDTQYF,TGCGCCAGCAGCCCCTACAGGGGGCGGATAGATACGCAGTATTTT
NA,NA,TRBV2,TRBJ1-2,CASRGLVGYYGYTF,TGTGCCAGCAGGGGGCTAGTGGGGTACTATGGCTACACCTTC
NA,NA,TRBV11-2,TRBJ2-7,CASSLRGWGHIGYEQYF,TGTGCCAGCAGCTTAAGGGGATGGGGACATATCGGCTACGAGCAGTACTTC
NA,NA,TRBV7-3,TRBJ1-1,CASSPQLNTEAFF,TGTGCCAGCAGCCCACAGCTGAACACTGAAGCTTTCTTT
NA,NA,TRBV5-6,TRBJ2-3,CASSLGVRALADTQYF,TGTGCCAGCAGCTTGGGGGTCAGGGCTTTAGCAGATACGCAGTATTTT
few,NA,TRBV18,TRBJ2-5,CASSPRVVESQYF,TGTGCCAGCTCACCACGAGTCGTGGAGTCCCAGTACTTC
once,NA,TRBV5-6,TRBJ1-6,CASSLDPGGSPLHF,TGTGCCAGCAGCTTGGATCCCGGCGGTTCACCCCTCCACTTT
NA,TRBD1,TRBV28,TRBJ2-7,CASSLYPGQSSYEQYF,TGTGCCAGCAGTCTATACCCGGGACAGTCCTCCTACGAGCAGTACTTC
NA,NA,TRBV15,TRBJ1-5,CATSRVRGNQPQHF,TGTGCCACCAGCAGAGTTCGGGGTAATCAGCCCCAGCATTTT
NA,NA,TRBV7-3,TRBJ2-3,CASSFGRGSADTQYF,TGTGCCAGCAGCTTTGGGAGGGGGAGCGCAGATACGCAGTATTTT
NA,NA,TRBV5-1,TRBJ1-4,CASRGNRDEKLFF,TGCGCCAGCAGGGGGAACAGGGATGAAAAACTGTTTTTT